Shown below are 14 T cell receptor beta chains from a single sample sequenced in a study of cytomegalovirus exposure and HLA in healthy donors. With 60 Vbeta and 13 Jbeta primers, the PCR was carried out. The data were produced by immunoSEQ multiplex PCR, yet TCRdb's version contains in-frame clones alone and is incomplete. The sample has under 110,000 clones; about 70% are singletons. The sample comprised PBMCs. These receptors were taken from a woman in her thirties or forties in good health and CMV-seronegative.

As DNA, the CDR3 is TGTGCCAGCAGCTTATCGGACATGTCCCAGCATTTT. This gives the protein CASSLSDMSQHF. The chain employs TRBV7-9 and TRBJ1-5; TRBD1 is a possible D gene (5 bases). The CDR3 extends over 12 amino acids. The germline CDR1 and CDR2 sequences are SEHNR and FQNEAQ (reference sequence). The V end was cut by 2 bases, the J end by 11 bases, with 10 bases between. Based on the CDR3 plus reference TRBV7-9 and TRBJ1-5, the full variable domain is DTGVSQNPRHKITKRGQNVTFRCDPISEHNRLYWYRQTLGQGPEFLTYFQNEAQLEKSRLLSDRFSAERPKGSFSTLEIQRTEQGDSAMYLCASSLSDMSQHFGDGTRLSIL.

The chain employs TRBV7-8 and TRBJ2-5; the match to TRBD1 covers 10 bases. Germline V gene sequence: CDR1 SGHVS, CDR2 FQNEAQ. The length of the CDR3 is 15 residues. V dropped 5 bases and J dropped 4; count of bases not matched to a gene: 7. The CDR3 DNA follows: TGTGCCAGCAGCCAAGGGACAGGGGAGATAGAGACCCAGTACTTC. Its translation: CASSQGTGEIETQYF.

The chain combines TRBV9 with TRBJ2-2; a weak D match, TRBD2 (7 bases). V lost 0 bases and J lost 3, with 9 bases in between. CDR1 is SGDLS, CDR2 YYNGEE, per germline. CDR3 size: 15 residues. The CDR3 nucleotides are TGTGCCAGCAGCGTAGAGGGGGGGTACACCGGGGAGCTGTTTTTT. It encodes CASSVEGGYTGELFF.

The rearrangement uses TRBV6-5 and TRBJ1-2; TRBD1 is a possible D gene (5 bases). CDR1 and CDR2 (germline): MNHEY, SVGAGI. The CDR3 has 15 amino acids. V lost 0 bases and J lost 6, with 14 bases in between. DNA of the CDR3: TGTGCCAGCAGTTACTCGGTTCGGGGGGACCATGGCTACACCTTC. Residues: CASSYSVRGDHGYTF.

The chain uses TRBV4-1 and TRBJ1-6, with D hard to call. Trimming took 4 bases from V and 14 from J, leaving 24 bases between them. The CDR3 extends over 16 amino acids. The germline V gene has CDR1 MGHRA and CDR2 YSYEKL. Here the CDR3 DNA reads TGCGCCAGCAGCCCCGGCGACATGGGCGCCGCCTCATCCCTCCACTTT. Protein: CASSPGDMGAASSLHF.

The V call is TRBV11-3, the J call TRBJ2-1; 13 nucleotides align to TRBD2. The CDR3 contains 15 residues. Trimming took 5 bases from V and 14 from J; bases not matched to a gene: 12. Germline V lookup: CDR1 SGHNT, CDR2 YENEEA. The CDR3 DNA reads as TGTGCCAGCAGCCCTGGGACTAGCGGGAACGAGGTAAAGTTCTTC. Its protein is CASSPGTSGNEVKFF.

This clone appeared once. V and J are TRBV15 and TRBJ1-2, with TRBD1 matching 11 bases. This CDR3 region has 15 residues. Germline V gene sequence: CDR1 LNHNV, CDR2 YYDKDF (reference sequence). J was trimmed by 5 bases and V by 7 bases; bases with no gene match: 9. In nucleotides, the CDR3 is TGTGCCACCAACCGGGGGGGACAGGGGGATTATGGCTACACCTTC. Its protein is CATNRGGQGDYGYTF.

This clone was found a few times. The genes are TRBV7-6 and TRBJ2-7; D may be TRBD2 (5 bases). The V end lost 4 bases, the J end lost 0 bases, and 16 bases lay between the germline ends. Germline CDR1 SGHVS, CDR2 FNYEAQ. The CDR3 contains 16 residues. The CDR3 spells CASSSPLGLHSYEQYF. CDR3 nucleotide sequence: TGTGCCAGCAGCTCCCCCCTCGGACTGCACTCCTACGAGCAGTACTTC.

The chain combines TRBV11-2 with TRBJ2-1; 12 bases line up with TRBD2. The CDR3 extends over 16 amino acids. With 5 bases clipped from V and 4 bases from J, the junction kept 6 bases outside the gene matches. CDR1 is SGHAT and CDR2 is FQNNGV in the germline V gene. CDR3 nucleotides: TGTGCCAGCAGCGGAACTAGCGGGGGGCTATACAATGAGCAGTTCTTC. Translation gives CASSGTSGGLYNEQFF.

The rearrangement links TRBV4-3 to TRBJ1-1, with no clear D. From germline, CDR1 is LGHNA and CDR2 YSLEER. The length of the CDR3 is 13 residues. Trimming took off 4 bases at V and 6 bases at J, with 12 bases between the two ends. CDR3 loop: CASSRREVSEAFF. Here the CDR3 DNA reads TGCGCCAGCAGCCGGCGGGAGGTCTCTGAAGCTTTCTTT.

V and J are TRBV4-2 and TRBJ1-2; TRBD1 aligns across 8 bases. Trimming removed 3 bases from V and 14 bases from J; junction bases left unmatched: 5. Germline assignment: CDR1 LGHNA and CDR2 YNFKEQ. The CDR3 is 11 residues long. This CDR3 reads CASSHGTGGTF. CDR3 coding DNA: TGTGCCAGCAGCCATGGGACAGGTGGTACCTTC.

The chain uses TRBV10-3 and TRBJ1-3; 7 positions match TRBD1. The CDR3 contains 16 residues. With V trimmed by 1 base and J by 4 bases, 7 bases remained unmatched. Germline CDR1 reads ENHRY; CDR2 reads SYGVKD. The CDR3 loop reads CAISEFPGQLGNTIYF. In nucleotides, the CDR3 is TGTGCCATCAGTGAGTTCCCGGGACAGTTGGGAAACACCATATATTTT.

A note on this clone: The same CDR3 can be traced to other DNA sequences in this sample. The CDR3 loop reads CASSGAGGYNSPLHF. For the CDR3, the DNA is TGTGCCAGCAGTGGAGCAGGGGGTTATAATTCACCCCTCCACTTT. This chain uses TRBV25-1 with TRBJ1-6, with 7 bases aligning to TRBD1. The CDR3 runs 15 residues. Trimming removed 4 bases from V and 4 bases from J; junction bases left unmatched: 4. Per germline, CDR1 MGHDK and CDR2 SYGVNS.

This clone is a singleton in its sample. The chain combines TRBV5-1 with TRBJ1-1; TRBD1 aligns across 9 bases. This CDR3 region has 15 residues. Per the germline V gene, CDR1 is SGHRS and CDR2 is YFSETQ. After removal of 4 bases from V and 4 bases from J, the junction contained 8 bases not matched to a gene. CDR3 nucleotides: TGCGCCAGCAGCCAGGCCGGGACAGGGTCCACTGAAGCTTTCTTT. It translates to CASSQAGTGSTEAFF.